The rows below give T cell receptor beta chains drawn from one sample of a study of shared T cell receptors in the human thymus. Measured with immunoSEQ multiplex PCR; TCRdb has only the in-frame clones, and not every one. The repertoire holds 600,000 to 900,000 clones, approximately 83% seen once, with around 0.0094% in the top ten. This sample was shared with a second study, whose subject was human thymus T cells.

The sequenced material came from thymocytes. These receptors were taken from a girl in the first two years of life with a congenital heart defect. CDR3s include the opening cysteine and the closing phenylalanine or tryptophan. The order of the fields is CDR3 length, J gene, V gene, clone size, D gene, CDR3 DNA, CDR3 protein. The D gene is left open where the match is weak. Part of the rows lack a size; the others show once, few, many or a class for expanded clones.

cdr3_length: 17; j_call: TRBJ1-1; v_call: TRBV30; clone_size: .; d_call: TRBD1; cdr3_nt: TGTGCCTGGGATTATGCCGGCCCATGGGACAGGGGAGCTGAAGCTTTCTTT; cdr3_aa: CAWDYAGPWDRGAEAFF
cdr3_length: 20; j_call: TRBJ1-5; v_call: TRBV28; clone_size: .; d_call: .; cdr3_nt: TGTGCCAGCAGTTTTCCCCCCGGGCAGGGGCCTAACTATAGCAATCAGCCCCAGCATTTT; cdr3_aa: CASSFPPGQGPNYSNQPQHF
cdr3_length: 15; j_call: TRBJ1-5; v_call: TRBV5-4; clone_size: .; d_call: .; cdr3_nt: TGTGCCAGCACCTCGGGTGGTAATAGCAATCAGCCCCAGCATTTT; cdr3_aa: CASTSGGNSNQPQHF
cdr3_length: 13; j_call: TRBJ1-2; v_call: TRBV11-2; clone_size: .; d_call: .; cdr3_nt: TGTGCCAGCAGCTTGTATCCCGGGGATGGCTACACCTTC; cdr3_aa: CASSLYPGDGYTF
cdr3_length: 13; j_call: TRBJ1-2; v_call: TRBV6-8; clone_size: few; d_call: .; cdr3_nt: TGTGCCAGCAGTTATGCCGGCGAGGGCCCCTACACCTTC; cdr3_aa: CASSYAGEGPYTF
cdr3_length: 14; j_call: TRBJ2-3; v_call: TRBV19; clone_size: few; d_call: .; cdr3_nt: TGTGCCAGTAGTAATGTAGTACGGGCGGGTACGCAGTATTTT; cdr3_aa: CASSNVVRAGTQYF
cdr3_length: 18; j_call: TRBJ1-1; v_call: TRBV27; clone_size: .; d_call: TRBD1; cdr3_nt: TGTGCCAGCAGTTTATATGGGACAGGGGTAAAAGGAGGGACTGAAGCTTTCTTT; cdr3_aa: CASSLYGTGVKGGTEAFF
cdr3_length: 16; j_call: TRBJ2-2; v_call: TRBV2; clone_size: once; d_call: .; cdr3_nt: TGTGCCAGGGGGCCTGAGACAGGCGATAACACCGGGGAGCTGTTTTTT; cdr3_aa: CARGPETGDNTGELFF
cdr3_length: 14; j_call: TRBJ2-7; v_call: TRBV6-1; clone_size: .; d_call: TRBD2; cdr3_nt: TGTGCCAGCAGTGATAGAAAGCGGGGGGACGAGCAGTACTTC; cdr3_aa: CASSDRKRGDEQYF
cdr3_length: 17; j_call: TRBJ2-5; v_call: TRBV2; clone_size: .; d_call: TRBD2; cdr3_nt: TGTGCCAGCACCCCGGAAGGACTAGCGGGGGGCGGGGGGACCCAGTACTTC; cdr3_aa: CASTPEGLAGGGGTQYF
cdr3_length: 18; j_call: TRBJ2-1; v_call: TRBV7-2; clone_size: .; d_call: TRBD1; cdr3_nt: TGTGCCAGCAGCTTAGTCTGGACAGGGGGTAAGGTCATATACGAGCAGTTCTTC; cdr3_aa: CASSLVWTGGKVIYEQFF
cdr3_length: 14; j_call: TRBJ2-1; v_call: TRBV11-3; clone_size: once; d_call: .; cdr3_nt: TGTGCCAGCAGCTTAGGGCCCGATTACAATGAGCAGTTCTTC; cdr3_aa: CASSLGPDYNEQFF
cdr3_length: 13; j_call: TRBJ1-1; v_call: TRBV5-4; clone_size: few; d_call: .; cdr3_nt: TGTGCCAGCAGCTTACCCCAGGGGACTGAAGCTTTCTTT; cdr3_aa: CASSLPQGTEAFF
cdr3_length: 17; j_call: TRBJ1-1; v_call: TRBV10-3; clone_size: .; d_call: .; cdr3_nt: TGTGCCATCAGTGAGAGGTCCAGGGGCACTATGAACACTGAAGCTTTCTTT; cdr3_aa: CAISERSRGTMNTEAFF
cdr3_length: 16; j_call: TRBJ2-7; v_call: TRBV7-2; clone_size: .; d_call: TRBD2; cdr3_nt: TGTGCCAGCAGCTCCAGGACTAGCGGGGGGGCCGATGAGCAGTACTTC; cdr3_aa: CASSSRTSGGADEQYF
cdr3_length: 16; j_call: TRBJ2-2; v_call: TRBV5-1; clone_size: .; d_call: TRBD1; cdr3_nt: TGCGCCAGCAGCTTGGTGGCAGGGGGTAGGACCGGGGAGCTGTTTTTT; cdr3_aa: CASSLVAGGRTGELFF
cdr3_length: 15; j_call: TRBJ1-2; v_call: TRBV4-2; clone_size: .; d_call: .; cdr3_nt: TGTGCCAGCAGCCAAGATGCGTTCCCGAGGTATGGCTACACCTTC; cdr3_aa: CASSQDAFPRYGYTF
cdr3_length: 15; j_call: TRBJ2-7; v_call: TRBV4-2; clone_size: .; d_call: TRBD1; cdr3_nt: TGTGCCAGCAGCCAAGGGACAGGAGCCTCCTACGAGCAGTACTTC; cdr3_aa: CASSQGTGASYEQYF
cdr3_length: 13; j_call: TRBJ1-6; v_call: TRBV6-1; clone_size: .; d_call: .; cdr3_nt: TGTGCCAGCTTGGGGCAGGGGAGAACACCCCTCCACTTT; cdr3_aa: CASLGQGRTPLHF
cdr3_length: 12; j_call: TRBJ2-7; v_call: TRBV2; clone_size: .; d_call: TRBD1; cdr3_nt: TGTGCCAGCGGAGGGACAGGGATCGAGCAGTACTTC; cdr3_aa: CASGGTGIEQYF
cdr3_length: 14; j_call: TRBJ2-7; v_call: TRBV15; clone_size: .; d_call: TRBD1; cdr3_nt: TGTGCCACCAGCAGACCGGGGGACAGGCGGGTGAAGTACTTC; cdr3_aa: CATSRPGDRRVKYF
cdr3_length: 14; j_call: TRBJ1-2; v_call: TRBV18; clone_size: .; d_call: TRBD1; cdr3_nt: TGTGCCAGCTCACCACTGCAGGGGGCTTATGGCTACACCTTC; cdr3_aa: CASSPLQGAYGYTF
cdr3_length: 15; j_call: TRBJ1-1; v_call: TRBV27; clone_size: .; d_call: .; cdr3_nt: TGTGCCAGCAGTCCTTACCCGAAACGGGACACTGAAGCTTTCTTT; cdr3_aa: CASSPYPKRDTEAFF
cdr3_length: 15; j_call: TRBJ2-7; v_call: TRBV7-2; clone_size: .; d_call: TRBD2; cdr3_nt: TGTGCCAGCAGCTTCGGCGGGGGGGCTTCCTACGAGCAGTACTTC; cdr3_aa: CASSFGGGASYEQYF
cdr3_length: 17; j_call: TRBJ2-1; v_call: TRBV7-6; clone_size: .; d_call: .; cdr3_nt: TGTGCCAGCAGCTTGGATAGGGGCAGGACCCAAGACAATGAGCAGTTCTTC; cdr3_aa: CASSLDRGRTQDNEQFF
cdr3_length: 12; j_call: TRBJ1-4; v_call: TRBV6-6; clone_size: .; d_call: TRBD1; cdr3_nt: TGTGCCAGCATCTCTACTGGGACAGGGTTATTTTTT; cdr3_aa: CASISTGTGLFF
cdr3_length: 14; j_call: TRBJ1-2; v_call: TRBV11-2; clone_size: .; d_call: .; cdr3_nt: TGTGCCAGCAGCCCAGGGGCCGCTAACTATGGCTACACCTTC; cdr3_aa: CASSPGAANYGYTF
cdr3_length: 16; j_call: TRBJ2-7; v_call: TRBV6-5; clone_size: .; d_call: .; cdr3_nt: TGTGCCAGCAGTTACTCGATTCAGGGTGGGATCTACGAGCAGTACTTC; cdr3_aa: CASSYSIQGGIYEQYF
cdr3_length: 13; j_call: TRBJ1-6; v_call: TRBV6-5; clone_size: .; d_call: .; cdr3_nt: TGTGCCAGCAGTAGGGGGGGAAGGTTATCCCTCCACTTT; cdr3_aa: CASSRGGRLSLHF
cdr3_length: 16; j_call: TRBJ2-5; v_call: TRBV4-2; clone_size: .; d_call: .; cdr3_nt: TGTGCCAGCAGCCAAGATCTGATACCGGCGGAAGAGACCCAGTACTTC; cdr3_aa: CASSQDLIPAEETQYF
cdr3_length: 14; j_call: TRBJ1-4; v_call: TRBV19; clone_size: .; d_call: .; cdr3_nt: TGTGCCAGTAGCCCTAGCCGGTTTAGCGAAAAACTGTTTTTT; cdr3_aa: CASSPSRFSEKLFF
cdr3_length: 17; j_call: TRBJ1-2; v_call: TRBV9; clone_size: .; d_call: .; cdr3_nt: TGTGCCAGCAGCGAACGTCTAGACCCCACTTCTAACTATGGCTACACCTTC; cdr3_aa: CASSERLDPTSNYGYTF
cdr3_length: 15; j_call: TRBJ1-6; v_call: TRBV19; clone_size: .; d_call: TRBD1; cdr3_nt: TGTGCCAGTAGTTTGGGGACAGGGGATGGTTCACCCCTCCACTTT; cdr3_aa: CASSLGTGDGSPLHF
cdr3_length: 20; j_call: TRBJ2-7; v_call: TRBV4-1; clone_size: few; d_call: .; cdr3_nt: TGCGCCAGCAGCCAAGAGCTCCTTGTGGCGGGGGCCCGGTATCCCTACGAGCAGTACTTC; cdr3_aa: CASSQELLVAGARYPYEQYF
cdr3_length: 14; j_call: TRBJ2-2; v_call: TRBV6-5; clone_size: .; d_call: TRBD2; cdr3_nt: TGTGCCAGCAGCACTAGCGGGGGGACCGGGGAGCTGTTTTTT; cdr3_aa: CASSTSGGTGELFF
cdr3_length: 14; j_call: TRBJ1-2; v_call: TRBV30; clone_size: .; d_call: .; cdr3_nt: TGTGCCTGGCAAAAAAATGACCGACTCTATGGCTACACCTTC; cdr3_aa: CAWQKNDRLYGYTF
cdr3_length: 20; j_call: TRBJ2-5; v_call: TRBV14; clone_size: .; d_call: TRBD1; cdr3_nt: TGTGCCAGCAGCCAACTCGTCCCGTCCGGGGGACAGGGCCCGGGGAAGACCCAGTACTTC; cdr3_aa: CASSQLVPSGGQGPGKTQYF
cdr3_length: 15; j_call: TRBJ2-1; v_call: TRBV19; clone_size: few; d_call: TRBD2; cdr3_nt: TGTGCCAGTAGTCCATTAGCGGGGGGGCCCCATGAGCAGTTCTTC; cdr3_aa: CASSPLAGGPHEQFF
cdr3_length: 14; j_call: TRBJ1-2; v_call: TRBV7-9; clone_size: .; d_call: .; cdr3_nt: TGTGCCAGCAGCTTCCGGGGGTTCGACTATGGCTACACCTTC; cdr3_aa: CASSFRGFDYGYTF
cdr3_length: 15; j_call: TRBJ1-2; v_call: TRBV28; clone_size: .; d_call: .; cdr3_nt: TGTGCCAGCAGTCTCCTCGGGGGGGGTCACTATGGCTACACCTTC; cdr3_aa: CASSLLGGGHYGYTF
cdr3_length: 15; j_call: TRBJ2-7; v_call: TRBV5-6; clone_size: .; d_call: TRBD1; cdr3_nt: TGTGCCAGCAGCTTATCCCCGGGACAGGGCTACGAGCAGTACTTC; cdr3_aa: CASSLSPGQGYEQYF
cdr3_length: 16; j_call: TRBJ1-1; v_call: TRBV18; clone_size: .; d_call: TRBD1; cdr3_nt: TGTGCCAGCTCACGACGGTTAGGGACAGAACAAGGTGAAGCTTTCTTT; cdr3_aa: CASSRRLGTEQGEAFF
cdr3_length: 24; j_call: TRBJ2-7; v_call: TRBV13; clone_size: once; d_call: .; cdr3_nt: TGTGCCAGCAGCTTAAACCAAGCCCCGGGGAACGACGGGTGGTCGTCACCGAGATCCTACGAGCAGTACTTC; cdr3_aa: CASSLNQAPGNDGWSSPRSYEQYF